The next 17 T cell receptor beta chains were all read from a single sample in a study of shared clonotypes between healthy human individuals. Only in-frame clones appear in the TCRdb table, and some are missing; sequencing was by immunoSEQ multiplex PCR. The sample records around 2.5 million clones, roughly 93% being singletons. The sequencing sample was made of naive CD4+ T cells from PBMCs. Subset: CD45RA+ positively selected. The receptors here all came from a man between 18 and 35 years old in good health. Some clones in this sample may be carry-over from other donors' samples.

V is TRBV15 and J is TRBJ2-2; D might be TRBD2 (6 bases). CDR1 LNHNV and CDR2 YYDKDF come from the germline V gene (reference sequence). CDR3 size: 14 residues. The germline V and J ends were trimmed by 5 bases and 4 bases, with 11 bases remaining between them. CDR3 nucleotide sequence: TGTGCCACCAGCGGCGGGACCTCCACCGGGGAGCTGTTTTTT. Its protein is CATSGGTSTGELFF.

The genes are TRBV7-2 and TRBJ2-5; the match to TRBD2 covers 9 bases. Near its end, the DNA agrees better with TRBJ2-7, so the J call may be wrong. Germline CDR1 reads SGHTA; CDR2 reads FQGNSA. The CDR3 spans 16 residues. The CDR3 here is CASSLAIAGERVEQYF. The CDR3 DNA sequence: TGTGCCAGCAGCTTAGCGATAGCGGGAGAGAGAGTCGAGCAGTACTTC.

CDR3 region: CASSLGTHYGYTF. The CDR3 region has the DNA TGTGCCAGCAGTTTAGGGACTCACTATGGCTACACCTTC. The chain uses TRBV28 and TRBJ1-2; TRBD1 is a possible D gene (5 bases). The ends were cut back, 2 bases at V and 3 bases at J, with 7 bases in the middle. The CDR3 loop spans 13 amino acids. Per germline, CDR1 MDHEN and CDR2 SYDVKM.

On this clone itself: Other DNA sequences within the sample encode an identical CDR3. This chain connects TRBV28 to TRBJ1-5; D not resolved. Trimming pared 3 bases from V and 5 bases from J, leaving 8 bases between. The CDR3 totals 13 residues. Germline CDR1 is MDHEN and CDR2 is SYDVKM. DNA of the CDR3: TGTGCCAGCAGTTTCTATCGGGATCAGCCCCAGCATTTT. Translating gives CASSFYRDQPQHF.

V usage is TRBV5-6 and J usage is TRBJ1-6; D might be TRBD1 (6 bases). CDR1 is SGHDT, CDR2 YYEEEE, per germline. Deletions cut 4 bases from V and 2 bases from J, with 7 bases between. The length of the CDR3 is 14 residues. The CDR3, as DNA: TGTGCCAGCAGCGCAGGGGCCTATAATTCACCCCTCCACTTT. Translated: CASSAGAYNSPLHF.

V is TRBV5-1 and J is TRBJ2-2, with no clear D. Looked up from germline, CDR1 is SGHRS and CDR2 is YFSETQ. The CDR3 runs to 15 residues. V was shortened by 0 bases and J by 8 bases, with 14 bases between the two germline ends. The chain's CDR3 is CASSLDRHPGGELFF. For the CDR3, the DNA is TGCGCCAGCAGCTTGGATAGGCACCCTGGGGGGGAGCTGTTTTTT.

The gene calls are TRBV7-2 and TRBJ2-7; 7 bases agree with TRBD1. V was clipped by 3 bases and J by 6 bases; unmatched bases: 8. The CDR3 loop spans 14 amino acids. From germline, CDR1 is SGHTA and CDR2 FQGNSA. This CDR3 is CASSFSTGVREQYF. The CDR3 DNA follows: TGTGCCAGCAGCTTTTCAACAGGGGTGCGCGAGCAGTACTTC.

This clone was detected once. The chain combines TRBV10-3 with TRBJ2-7; 12 bases match TRBD2. The CDR3 totals 16 residues. Per the germline V gene, CDR1 is ENHRY and CDR2 is SYGVKD. Germline trimming cut 2 bases from V and 5 bases from J; bases unmatched to any gene: 7. The CDR3 sequence: CAISETTSGSPNEQYF. In DNA form, the CDR3 reads TGTGCCATCAGTGAGACGACTAGCGGGAGCCCTAACGAGCAGTACTTC.

This chain uses TRBV28 with TRBJ1-2; TRBD1 aligns across 7 bases. Germline CDR1 and CDR2: MDHEN and SYDVKM. The CDR3 contains 17 residues. Unmatched junction bases numbered 14, after V lost 5 bases and J lost 2 bases. CDR3 residues: CASSPPQGQLSNYGYTF. In nucleotides, the CDR3 is TGTGCCAGCAGTCCCCCCCAGGGACAGTTATCGAACTATGGCTACACCTTC.

The chain is built from TRBV5-4 and TRBJ2-5, with TRBD1 as a possible D gene (5 bases). The CDR3 contains 15 residues. From germline, CDR1 is SGHNT and CDR2 YYREEE (reference sequence). Trimming took 3 bases from V and 2 from J, leaving 14 bases between them. CDR3 DNA: TGTGCCAGCAGCTCTCGCTGGCAGGGACAAGAGACCCAGTACTTC. Translation gives CASSSRWQGQETQYF. Based on the CDR3 plus reference TRBV5-4 and TRBJ2-5, the full variable domain is ETGVTQSPTHLIKTRGQQVTLRCSSQSGHNTVSWYQQALGQGPQFIFQYYREEENGRGNFPPRFSGLQFPNYSSELNVNALELDDSALYLCASSSRWQGQETQYFGPGTRLLVL.

V is TRBV10-3 and J is TRBJ2-5; 10 bases line up with TRBD1. V trimming: 5 bases; J trimming: 3 bases; junction bases outside the gene matches: 3. The germline V gene encodes CDR1 ENHRY and CDR2 SYGVKD. This CDR3 spans 14 amino acids. Here the CDR3 reads CAISSGTGEETQYF. In DNA, the CDR3 is TGTGCCATCAGTTCCGGGACAGGGGAAGAGACCCAGTACTTC.

The V call is TRBV10-3, the J call TRBJ2-1; 13 bases match TRBD2. V was pared by 2 bases and J by 4 bases, with 2 bases of the junction left unmatched. Germline assignment: CDR1 ENHRY and CDR2 SYGVKD. There are 16 residues in the CDR3. The CDR3 region is CAISEAGLAGYNEQFF. The CDR3 DNA sequence: TGTGCCATCAGTGAGGCGGGACTAGCGGGATACAATGAGCAGTTCTTC.

As regards this clone: Other DNA sequences of this sample code for an identical CDR3. The chain combines TRBV5-4 with TRBJ1-3; no clear D. The CDR3 loop spans 14 amino acids. V gave up 0 bases and J gave up 1 base, with 5 bases separating them. The germline CDR1 and CDR2 sequences are SGHNT and YYREEE (reference sequence). The CDR3 protein is CASSLGGSGNTIYF. DNA of the CDR3: TGTGCCAGCAGCTTGGGTGGGTCTGGAAACACCATATATTTT.

This chain links TRBV28 with TRBJ1-5; 7 bases agree with TRBD1. The length of the CDR3 is 14 residues. Per the germline V gene, CDR1 is MDHEN and CDR2 is SYDVKM. The trim removed 1 base at V and 7 bases at J, leaving 4 bases unmatched. The CDR3 spells CASSLSGQTQPQHF. The CDR3 DNA reads as TGTGCCAGCAGTTTATCGGGACAGACCCAGCCCCAGCATTTT.

V gene TRBV27 combines with J gene TRBJ2-2, with D possibly called TRBD1 or TRBD2 (5 bases each). The CDR3 contains 16 residues. V lost 5 bases to trimming and J lost 6 bases, with 19 bases between them. Germline V gene lookup returns CDR1 MNHEY and CDR2 SMNVEV (reference sequence). CDR3 in amino acids: CASSPGTHTSAGELFF. The CDR3, as DNA: TGTGCCAGCAGTCCCGGGACGCATACGTCGGCCGGGGAGCTGTTTTTT.

J is TRBJ1-5 and V is TRBV7-8; D call uncertain. The CDR3 consists of 13 residues. Germline CDR1 is SGHVS and CDR2 is FQNEAQ. V dropped 4 bases and J dropped 3 bases, with 7 bases sitting between them. CDR3 sequence (DNA): TGTGCCAGCAGCTCCGACTCCAATCAGCCCCAGCATTTT. It specifies CASSSDSNQPQHF.

The chain uses TRBV25-1 and TRBJ1-1; D is perhaps TRBD1 (5 bases). Germline loops: CDR1 MGHDK, CDR2 SYGVNS. The V end was cut by 3 bases, the J end by 1 base, with 18 bases between. This CDR3 is built from 17 residues. The CDR3 sequence is CASSDPLGAGSNTEAFF. DNA for the CDR3: TGTGCCAGCAGTGACCCCTTAGGGGCCGGGTCGAACACTGAAGCTTTCTTT.